The 17 T cell receptor beta chains reported below all come from one sample, sequenced in a study of identifying expanded T cells in peripheral blood. TCRdb keeps only in-frame clones here, not all; method: immunoSEQ multiplex PCR. The sample has 60,000 to 80,000 clones, roughly 88% seen once. The specimen sequenced was blood. These receptors were taken from a person aged 18 to 75 in good health.

A few counts support this clone. The V gene is TRBV7-6, the J gene TRBJ1-3; D is ambiguous. Per the germline V gene, CDR1 is SGHVS and CDR2 is FNYEAQ. V was cut by 1 base and J by 0 bases, with 7 bases left in between. The CDR3 consists of 15 residues. The CDR3 coding sequence is TGTGCCAGCAGCTTAGACACGAGCTCTGGAAACACCATATATTTT. This gives the protein CASSLDTSSGNTIYF.

The chain couples TRBV6-5 to TRBJ2-3, with D hard to call. This CDR3 has 15 amino acids. V lost 0 bases, J lost 4 bases, and 11 bases lay in between. Germline lookup yields CDR1 MNHEY and CDR2 SVGAGI. CDR3 protein: CASSYSNPLSDTQYF. CDR3 in DNA: TGTGCCAGCAGTTACTCGAATCCCCTCTCAGATACGCAGTATTTT.

V usage is TRBV6-1 and J usage is TRBJ1-1; the D gene is possibly TRBD1 (5 bases). The CDR3 extends over 13 amino acids. The germline V gene has CDR1 MNHNS and CDR2 SASEGT. V shed 9 bases and J shed 4 bases, with 15 bases lying between them. The CDR3 bases are TGTGCCAGTCACTCAGGGTGGGGCACTGAAGCTTTCTTT. Its translation: CASHSGWGTEAFF.

This sequence joins TRBV7-6 and TRBJ2-7, with D possibly TRBD2 on 7 matching bases. The CDR3 loop spans 16 amino acids. CDR1 is SGHVS and CDR2 is FNYEAQ in the germline V gene. V was cut by 5 bases and J by 1 base, with 18 bases left in between. The CDR3 sequence: CASSPRSAGASYEQYF. CDR3 nucleotides: TGTGCCAGCAGCCCTCGTTCGGCGGGGGCATCCTACGAGCAGTACTTC.

The gene calls are TRBV2 and TRBJ2-7; 7 bases fit TRBD2. Unmatched junction bases numbered 11, after V lost 5 bases and J lost 4 bases. The CDR3 extends over 15 amino acids. Germline lookup yields CDR1 SNHLY and CDR2 FYNNEI. CDR3: CASSRLAGDGYEQYF. Written as DNA, the CDR3 is TGTGCCAGCAGTCGACTAGCCGGAGATGGGTACGAGCAGTACTTC.

The CDR3 sequence is CASSLGHLNEQFF. The CDR3 nucleotides read TGTGCCAGCAGTTTAGGGCATCTCAATGAGCAGTTCTTC. The J gene is TRBJ2-1, the V gene TRBV27; D gene ambiguous. Trimming took 2 bases from V and 6 from J, leaving 8 bases between them. The CDR3 sequence is 13 residues long. Germline CDR1 reads MNHEY; CDR2 reads SMNVEV (reference sequence).

There are a few counts of this clone. V usage is TRBV30 and J usage is TRBJ1-1; TRBD1 might be the D (5 bases). CDR1 is GTSNPN, CDR2 SVGIG, per germline (reference sequence). The V end was cut by 3 bases, the J end by 6 bases, with 8 bases between. This CDR3 has 11 residues. This chain's CDR3 is CAWRSQAEAFF. CDR3 DNA sequence: TGTGCCTGGAGATCACAGGCTGAAGCTTTCTTT.

CDR3 loop: CASSLRGADTGELFF. CDR3 nucleotides: TGTGCCAGCAGCTTACGGGGGGCGGACACCGGGGAGCTGTTTTTT. The chain is built from TRBV7-3 and TRBJ2-2; a weak D match, TRBD2 (7 bases). CDR3 length: 15 amino acids. Germline lookup yields CDR1 SGHTA and CDR2 FQGTGA. Trimming took off 2 bases at V and 3 bases at J, with 10 bases between the two ends.

The chain links TRBV28 to TRBJ1-1; D uncertain. Germline assignment: CDR1 MDHEN and CDR2 SYDVKM. CDR3 size: 12 residues. Trimming took off 6 bases at V and 6 bases at J, with 11 bases between the two ends. In nucleotides, the CDR3 is TGTGCCAGCAGCAATTCATGGGCTGAAGCTTTCTTT. Translation: CASSNSWAEAFF.

The V call is TRBV7-9, the J call TRBJ1-5; 8 bases map to TRBD1. CDR3 length: 14 amino acids. Per germline, CDR1 SEHNR and CDR2 FQNEAQ (reference sequence). J gave up 5 bases and V 4 bases, and 4 bases lay outside the gene matches. The CDR3 protein is CASSSDREDQPQHF. The CDR3 region has the DNA TGTGCCAGCAGCTCGGACAGGGAGGATCAGCCCCAGCATTTT. Together with reference TRBV7-9 and TRBJ1-5, the CDR3 gives the full variable domain: DTGVSQNPRHKITKRGQNVTFRCDPISEHNRLYWYRQTLGQGPEFLTYFQNEAQLEKSRLLSDRFSAERPKGSFSTLEIQRTEQGDSAMYLCASSSDREDQPQHFGDGTRLSIL.

The J gene is TRBJ2-2, the V gene TRBV29-1; tentative D call: TRBD1 (6 bases). V was trimmed by 5 bases and J by 4 bases, leaving 11 bases between them. The CDR3 sequence is 13 residues long. Germline CDR1 SQVTM, CDR2 ANQGSEA. CDR3 in amino acids: CSVSRGGTGELFF. CDR3 nucleotides: TGCAGCGTTTCCAGGGGTGGCACCGGGGAGCTGTTTTTT.

The V call is TRBV30, the J call TRBJ2-7, with D hard to call. Germline V gene sequence: CDR1 GTSNPN, CDR2 SVGIG (reference sequence). The V gene lost 2 bases and the J gene lost 3 bases, with 11 bases spanning the gap. CDR3 length equals 13 residues. The CDR3 bases are TGTGCCTGGAGTTTGGACCGACGCTACGAGCAGTACTTC. Translating it yields CAWSLDRRYEQYF.

The J gene is TRBJ2-7, the V gene TRBV2; D may match TRBD1 or TRBD2 (6 bases each). This CDR3 is 12 amino acids long. Germline values: CDR1 SNHLY, CDR2 FYNNEI. V gave up 8 bases and J gave up 2 bases, with 10 bases separating them. The CDR3 DNA follows: TGTGCCAGCCAAGGGGGGACCTACGAGCAGTACTTC. Translation: CASQGGTYEQYF. The full variable domain, rest sourced from reference TRBV2 and TRBJ2-7, is EPEVTQTPSHQVTQMGQEVILRCVPISNHLYFYWYRQILGQKVEFLVSFYNNEISEKSEIFDDQFSVERPDGSNFTLKIRSTKLEDSAMYFCASQGGTYEQYFGPGTRLTVT.

The chain joins TRBV6-6 to TRBJ1-1, with D possibly being TRBD1 (6 bases). CDR3 length: 13 amino acids. The germline CDR1 and CDR2 sequences are MNHNY and SVGAGI (reference sequence). V lost 0 bases, J lost 7 bases, and 9 bases lay in between. The CDR3 DNA follows: TGTGCCAGCAGTTACTCAGGGGGGGTTGAAGCTTTCTTT. Its protein is CASSYSGGVEAFF.

This clone was seen only a few times. The chain is built from TRBV7-2 and TRBJ2-7, with 8 bases aligning to TRBD2. The CDR3 sequence is 14 residues long. Germline lookup yields CDR1 SGHTA and CDR2 FQGNSA. J was trimmed by 1 base and V by 7 bases; bases with no gene match: 6. The CDR3 nucleotides read TGTGCCAGCAAGATCGGGGGGGCGTCCTACGAGCAGTACTTC. Its protein product is CASKIGGASYEQYF. Based on the CDR3 plus reference TRBV7-2 and TRBJ2-7, the full variable domain is GAGVSQSPSNKVTEKGKDVELRCDPISGHTALYWYRQSLGQGLEFLIYFQGNSAPDKSGLPSDRFSAERTGGSVSTLTIQRTQQEDSAVYLCASKIGGASYEQYFGPGTRLTVT.

The chain combines TRBV11-2 with TRBJ2-5, with D unresolved. In germline, CDR1 is SGHAT, CDR2 FQNNGV. CDR3 length: 13 residues. Trimming took 5 bases from V and 4 from J, leaving 11 bases between them. The CDR3 reads CASSLDLRETQYF. The CDR3 DNA reads TGTGCCAGCAGCCTCGATCTTAGAGAGACCCAGTACTTC.

This chain links TRBV2 with TRBJ2-7, with D uncertain. Trimming took 4 bases from V and 6 from J, leaving 10 bases between them. The germline gives CDR1 SNHLY, CDR2 FYNNEI. The CDR3 spans 12 residues. CDR3 residues: CASSVIGPEQYF. The CDR3 region has the DNA TGTGCCAGCAGTGTGATAGGGCCCGAGCAGTACTTC.